Listed here are 30 T cell receptor beta chains from one sample, sequenced in a study of T cells in Graves' hyperthyroidism and ophthalmopathy. What was amplified from RNA transcripts were TCR beta CDR3 regions. Carried out on the TCR CDR3, a first-round RT-PCR used the HTBI primer set. TCRdb reprocessed the multiplex PCR reads with MiXCR, giving one entry per CDR3 protein. The sample has 610,000 or so distinct CDR3 sequences; 46% are singletons. Input material: peripheral blood or thyroid tissue (not recorded which). The source of these receptors is a woman between 18 and 29 years old with Graves' hyperthyroidism.

The CDR3 loop is CASSYSGQQSNQPQHF. The CDR3 coding sequence is TGTGCCAGCAGTTACTCGGGACAGCAAAGTAATCAGCCCCAGCATTTT. The chain carries TRBV6-6 and TRBJ1-5, with 7 bases fitting TRBD1. Germline V gene data show CDR1 as MNHNY and CDR2 as SVGAGI (reference sequence). The CDR3 runs to 16 residues. V lost 0 bases to trimming and J lost 4 bases; unmatched junction nucleotides: 6.

This clonotype occurred many times. Germline is not matched at one junction end, which may reflect a read error. J is TRBJ1-1 and V is TRBV5-1; TRBD1 might be the D (6 bases). The CDR3 runs to 14 residues. Germline loops: CDR1 SGHRS, CDR2 YFSETQ. CDR3 protein: CASSLLPRDTEAFF. DNA of the CDR3: TGCGCCAGCAGCTTGCTACCCCGGGACACCGAAGCTTTCTTT.

This clonotype was counted ten times or more. The chain recombines TRBV19 with TRBJ1-1; D possibly corresponds to TRBD1 (5 bases). Germline V gene data show CDR1 as LNHDA and CDR2 as SQIVND (reference sequence). CDR3 length: 12 residues. V was pared by 5 bases and J by 6 bases, with 10 bases between. The CDR3 DNA sequence: TGTGCCAGTAGTTGGGACTCTTCTGAAGCTTTCTTT. Residues: CASSWDSSEAFF.

Concerning this clonotype itself: Germline is not matched at one junction end, which may reflect a read error. The chain is built from TRBV29-1 and TRBJ2-2; 7 bases map to TRBD1. CDR1 SQVTM and CDR2 ANQGSEA come from the germline V gene. This CDR3 has 16 residues. This chain's CDR3 is CSVEDLGQANTGELSW. CDR3 in DNA: TGCAGCGTTGAAGATCTTGGACAGGCGAACACCGGGGAGCTGTCTTGG.

This clonotype was recorded once. The chain has TRBV29-1 and TRBJ2-2; tentatively, D is TRBD2 (5 bases). V was cut by 6 bases and J by 6 bases, with 14 bases left in between. This CDR3 comprises 13 residues. In germline, CDR1 is SQVTM, CDR2 ANQGSEA. The CDR3 nucleotides read TGCAGCGTATGGGGTGAGGGCGCCGGGGAGCTGTTTTTT. The encoded protein is CSVWGEGAGELFF.

V is TRBV5-6 and J is TRBJ1-3; D ambiguous. Germline assignment: CDR1 SGHDT and CDR2 YYEEEE. V gave up 2 bases and J gave up 8 bases, with 11 bases separating them. This CDR3 is built from 13 residues. This chain's CDR3 is CASSFNYGYTIYF. CDR3 bases: TGTGCCAGCAGCTTTAACTATGGCTACACCATATATTTT.

This clonotype was seen only a few times. The rearrangement joins TRBV6-2 or TRBV6-3 to TRBJ1-5, with D unresolved. The CDR3 has 15 residues. Germline V gene lookup returns CDR1 MNHEY and CDR2 SVGEGT. V lost 2 bases and J 4 bases, leaving 12 bases between the germline ends. CDR3 region: CASSYPIRENQPQHF. CDR3 coding DNA: TGTGCCAGCAGTTACCCCATAAGGGAAAATCAGCCCCAGCATTTT.

This clonotype was seen repeatedly, ten times or more. The chain couples TRBV13 to TRBJ2-7, with D possibly called TRBD1 or TRBD2 (5 bases each). V lost 7 bases and J 4 bases, leaving 11 bases between the germline ends. The CDR3 totals 12 residues. Germline lookup yields CDR1 PRHDT and CDR2 FYEKMQ (reference sequence). The CDR3 loop is CASTKGPYEQYF. DNA of the CDR3: TGTGCCAGCACCAAGGGACCGTACGAGCAGTACTTC.

This clonotype has just a few counts. The genes are TRBV7-8 and TRBJ2-1; D remains unclear. Looked up from germline, CDR1 is SGHVS and CDR2 is FQNEAQ. The CDR3 is made up of 13 amino acids. V was clipped by 11 bases and J by 3 bases, with 14 bases between them. CDR3 in amino acids: CADGPPDYNEQFF. The CDR3 DNA reads as TGTGCCGACGGTCCCCCGGACTACAATGAGCAGTTCTTC.

This clonotype was detected many times. The gene calls are TRBV5-1 and TRBJ2-7; D gene unclear. This CDR3 contains 18 residues. Trimming left V 0 bases short and J 0 bases short, with 19 bases between. Germline assignment: CDR1 SGHRS and CDR2 YFSETQ. CDR3 DNA: TGCGCCAGCAGCTTGGGCCGCTCGGAAGTCAGAAGCTCCTACGAGCAGTACTTC. Translating gives CASSLGRSEVRSSYEQYF.

On this clonotype: One end of the junction varies from germline; a read error may be responsible. V gene TRBV7-9 combines with J gene TRBJ1-1, with D possibly being TRBD1 (5 bases). CDR1 is SEHNR, CDR2 FQNEAQ, per germline (reference sequence). The CDR3 has 14 amino acids. CDR3 sequence: CASSLDRGNAEASF. The CDR3 DNA follows: TGTGCCAGCAGCTTAGATCGGGGGAACGCTGAAGCTTCCTTT. Using reference TRBV7-9 and TRBJ1-1 for the parts outside the CDR3, the full variable domain is DTGVSQNPRHKITKRGQNVTFRCDPISEHNRLYWYRQTLGQGPEFLTYFQNEAQLEKSRLLSDRFSAERPKGSFSTLEIQRTEQGDSAMYLCASSLDRGNAEASFGQGTRLTVV.

This chain connects TRBV7-8 to TRBJ1-1; perhaps TRBD1 as D (5 bases). V was clipped by 4 bases and J by 1 base, with 10 bases between them. The CDR3 length is 14 residues. The germline gives CDR1 SGHVS, CDR2 FQNEAQ. In DNA form, the CDR3 reads TGTGCCAGCAGCTGGGGACGCACGAACACTGAAGCTTTCTTT. This sequence encodes CASSWGRTNTEAFF.

With respect to this clonotype: A read error may account for a junction end that differs from germline. J is TRBJ2-7 and V is TRBV2; a possible D gene is TRBD2 (5 bases). Germline CDR1 reads SNHLY; CDR2 reads FYNNEI. CDR3 length equals 16 residues. The CDR3 coding sequence is TGTACCAGCAGGTCGGCCACCGGGAAGATATCCTACGAGCAGTACTTC. The encoded protein is CTSRSATGKISYEQYF.

This clonotype came up many times. The chain combines TRBV27 with TRBJ2-7; 9 positions match TRBD1. CDR1 and CDR2 (germline): MNHEY, SMNVEV (reference sequence). This CDR3 is 15 amino acids long. V lost 1 base, J lost 3 bases, and 4 bases stayed unmatched. For the CDR3, the DNA is TGTGCCAGCAGTTTATTCGGACAGGGGATCTACGAGCAGTACTTC. It yields the protein CASSLFGQGIYEQYF.

V and J are TRBV15 and TRBJ1-2; 7 bases match TRBD1. CDR1 is LNHNV, CDR2 YYDKDF, per germline (reference sequence). The CDR3 extends over 16 amino acids. V dropped 2 bases and J dropped 7; count of bases not matched to a gene: 13. In DNA form, the CDR3 reads TGTGCCACCAGCAGAACCGCAACGGGACAGATTGGTGGCTACACCTTC. Translating gives CATSRTATGQIGGYTF.

The genes are TRBV7-8 and TRBJ2-7, with 7 bases aligning to TRBD1. Germline V lookup: CDR1 SGHVS, CDR2 FQNEAQ. The V segment lost 5 bases and the J segment 12 bases; nucleotides outside the gene matches: 16. This CDR3 is built from 14 residues. The CDR3 region is CASSRDSGPPAVYF. CDR3 coding DNA: TGTGCCAGCAGCCGGGACAGTGGGCCCCCCGCGGTGTACTTC.

In the case of this clonotype: The junction shows a germline mismatch at one end, possibly a read error. In nucleotides, the CDR3 is TGTGCCAGCAGCTTGTGTCTAGCGGGAGGGCCAATCATAGGATCCTACAATGGGCAGTTCTTC. Protein sequence: CASSLCLAGGPIIGSYNGQFF. The chain combines TRBV7-3 with TRBJ2-1; TRBD2 aligns across 12 bases. CDR3 length: 21 amino acids. CDR1 is SGHTA and CDR2 is FQGTGA in the germline V gene.

This chain connects TRBV7-8 to TRBJ2-3; 11 bases align to TRBD2. Germline V gene sequence: CDR1 SGHVS, CDR2 FQNEAQ. The length of the CDR3 is 17 residues. Trimming took 1 base from V and 2 from J; bases not matched to a gene: 5. Here the CDR3 DNA reads TGTGCCAGCAGCTTAGAACTAGCGGGAGCCAACACAGATACGCAGTATTTT. Protein sequence: CASSLELAGANTDTQYF.

This clonotype was picked up many times. V gene TRBV29-1 combines with J gene TRBJ1-6; D is possibly TRBD1 (5 bases). The CDR3 consists of 13 residues. Trimming pared 3 bases from V and 9 bases from J, leaving 12 bases between. Germline CDR1 is SQVTM and CDR2 is ANQGSEA. The CDR3 is CSVEFNRGSPLHF. The CDR3 bases are TGCAGCGTTGAGTTCAATAGGGGTTCACCCCTCCACTTT.

The genes are TRBV10-3 and TRBJ2-7, with D possibly TRBD1 on 5 matching bases. The V and J ends lost 7 bases and 1 base respectively, with 11 bases between them. The CDR3 is made up of 13 amino acids. Looked up from germline, CDR1 is ENHRY and CDR2 is SYGVKD. The CDR3: CAITNRSSYEQYF. The DNA of the CDR3 is TGTGCCATCACTAACAGGAGTTCCTACGAGCAGTACTTC.

This clonotype was detected many times. The V call is TRBV29-1, the J call TRBJ2-7; 11 bases are shared with TRBD2. The length of the CDR3 is 13 residues. The germline V gene has CDR1 SQVTM and CDR2 ANQGSEA. J gave up 4 bases and V 6 bases, and 5 bases lay outside the gene matches. The CDR3 is CSVILAGAYEQYF. Here the CDR3 DNA reads TGCAGCGTCATACTAGCGGGAGCTTACGAGCAGTACTTC.

This clonotype has a count of ten or more. The genes are TRBV20-1 and TRBJ1-2, with 10 nucleotides matching TRBD1. CDR3 size: 13 residues. Germline values: CDR1 DFQATT, CDR2 SNEGSKA (reference sequence). V gave up 5 bases and J gave up 2 bases; unmatched junction bases: 2. DNA for the CDR3: TGCAGTGCTGGGGGACAGGGGAACTATGGCTACACCTTC. Translated, it gives CSAGGQGNYGYTF.

This clonotype was found once. V gene TRBV15 combines with J gene TRBJ1-2; D is ambiguous. Germline-derived CDR1 and CDR2 are LNHNV and YYDKDF (reference sequence). Trimming took 3 bases from V and 1 from J, leaving 9 bases between them. This CDR3 contains 14 residues. The CDR3 loop is CATSSLKGNYGYTF. Written as DNA, the CDR3 is TGTGCCACCAGCAGCCTTAAGGGTAACTATGGCTACACCTTC.

This clonotype was found once. The chain joins TRBV6-5 to TRBJ2-7; D perhaps matches TRBD1 (6 bases). V shed 8 bases and J shed 0 bases, with 20 bases lying between them. CDR3 length equals 16 residues. CDR1 and CDR2 (germline): MNHEY, SVGAGI. The CDR3 DNA reads TGTGCCAGCGGTCCCTTCACAGGGAACAGCTCCTACGAGCAGTACTTC. It encodes CASGPFTGNSSYEQYF.

As concerns this clonotype: A junction end diverges from the germline sequence, so it may reflect a read error. The CDR3 spells CDSSIQGSEQYF. The CDR3 region has the DNA TGTGACAGCAGCATTCAGGGGAGCGAGCAGTACTTC. This chain connects TRBV11-3 to TRBJ2-7; D is perhaps TRBD1 (6 bases). CDR3 size: 12 residues. Germline V gene sequence: CDR1 SGHNT, CDR2 YENEEA. The full variable domain, with the rest looked up from reference TRBV11-3 and TRBJ2-7, is EAGVVQSPRYKIIEKKQPVAFWCNPISGHNTLYWYLQNLGQGPELLIRYENEEAVDDSQLPKDRFSAERLKGVDSTLKIQPAELGDSAVYLCDSSIQGSEQYFGPGTRLTVT.

This CDR3 reads CASSPQSGATEAFF. The DNA for the CDR3 is TGTGCCAGCAGCCCCCAATCAGGGGCCACTGAAGCTTTCTTT. The rearrangement joins TRBV7-9 to TRBJ1-1; tentative D call: TRBD1 (6 bases). V shed 5 bases and J shed 4 bases, with 14 bases lying between them. Germline CDR1 is SEHNR and CDR2 is FQNEAQ (reference sequence). This CDR3 is built from 14 residues. Full variable domain (remainder filled in from reference TRBV7-9 and TRBJ1-1): DTGVSQNPRHKITKRGQNVTFRCDPISEHNRLYWYRQTLGQGPEFLTYFQNEAQLEKSRLLSDRFSAERPKGSFSTLEIQRTEQGDSAMYLCASSPQSGATEAFFGQGTRLTVV.

The chain carries TRBV30 and TRBJ2-7; D is possibly TRBD2 (6 bases). The CDR3 extends over 13 amino acids. Germline-derived CDR1 and CDR2 are GTSNPN and SVGIG (reference sequence). The germline V and J ends were trimmed by 4 bases and 2 bases, with 12 bases remaining between them. CDR3 protein: CAWIPGLAYEQYF. Written as DNA, the CDR3 is TGTGCCTGGATCCCGGGACTGGCCTACGAGCAGTACTTC.

In this sample, this clonotype turned up many times. The V call is TRBV5-1, the J call TRBJ1-5; 11 bases align to TRBD1. Germline V lookup: CDR1 SGHRS, CDR2 YFSETQ. This CDR3 is 17 amino acids long. V dropped 4 bases and J dropped 0; count of bases not matched to a gene: 6. Here the CDR3 DNA reads TGCGCCAGCAGCCCCGGGACAGGGGGTCGTAGCAATCAGCCCCAGCATTTT. It encodes CASSPGTGGRSNQPQHF.

A few counts support this clonotype. The chain is built from TRBV7-9 and TRBJ1-2; no definite D call. The V gene lost 0 bases and the J gene lost 4 bases, with 9 bases spanning the gap. The CDR3 has 14 residues. Germline V lookup: CDR1 SEHNR, CDR2 FQNEAQ (reference sequence). The CDR3 sequence is CASSLAVWAYGYTF. The CDR3 DNA follows: TGTGCCAGCAGCTTAGCGGTTTGGGCCTATGGCTACACCTTC.

This clonotype turned up a few times. This chain links TRBV10-3 with TRBJ2-3; 8 bases are shared with TRBD2. Germline V gene data show CDR1 as ENHRY and CDR2 as SYGVKD. V was pared by 3 bases and J by 2 bases, with 4 bases of the junction left unmatched. The CDR3 loop spans 15 amino acids. The CDR3 reads CAISDSGILTDTQYF. CDR3 sequence (DNA): TGTGCCATCAGTGATAGCGGGATACTCACAGATACGCAGTATTTT.